This T cell receptor (beta chain) was sequenced in a study of T cell changes during pregnancy in multiple sclerosis. This clone was observed once. Germline lookup yields CDR1 SEHNR and CDR2 FQNEAQ (reference sequence). This CDR3 region has 15 residues. V lost 5 bases and J 8 bases, leaving 21 bases between the germline ends. TCRdb keeps only in-frame clones here, not all; method: immunoSEQ multiplex PCR. Here the sample spans approximately 110,000 clones, 80% to 95% being singletons. The rearrangement links TRBV7-9 to TRBJ1-2, with D possibly TRBD1 on 5 matching bases. This material consisted of peripheral blood, taken after pregnancy. This clonotype originated in a female donor with multiple sclerosis, enrolled in a pregnancy study. CDR3 DNA: TGTGCCAGCAGCCCAGCGGGCAGGGAGTTGTTGGGCTACACCTTC. Encoded protein: CASSPAGRELLGYTF.